These T cell receptor beta chains were read from a single sample in a study. TCRdb ran MiXCR on the 5' RACE reads and lists one entry per CDR3 protein. The sample holds about 23,000 distinct CDR3 sequences; around 30% are singletons and the top ten take 2.2%. Sequencing was carried out using tumor-infiltrating naive CD4+ T cells sorted from the breast tumor. Receptor source: a female donor with breast cancer. CDR3s include the opening cysteine and the closing phenylalanine or tryptophan. The D gene is left open where the match is weak. The listing skips clone size in some rows; elsewhere it reads once, few, many or a size class.

V	D	size	J	CDR3	DNA
TRBV7-2	.	.	TRBJ1-5	CASSLGMRAAINQPQHF	TGTGCCAGCAGCTTAGGAATGAGGGCGGCCATCAATCAGCCCCAGCATTTT
TRBV4-1	.	many	TRBJ2-4	CASSYGQLAKNIQYF	TGCGCCAGCAGTTACGGACAGCTAGCCAAAAACATTCAGTACTTC
TRBV29-1	.	medium-sized	TRBJ2-3	CSVAGWSDTQYF	TGCAGCGTCGCAGGGTGGTCAGATACGCAGTATTTT
TRBV6-6	.	few	TRBJ1-2	CASVKEGGNNYGYTF	TGTGCCAGCGTGAAGGAGGGAGGAAATAACTATGGCTACACCTTC
TRBV7-2	TRBD2	few	TRBJ2-7	CASSTRTSGAYEQYF	TGTGCCAGCAGCACCCGGACTAGCGGGGCCTACGAGCAGTACTTC
TRBV4-2	.	medium-sized	TRBJ2-1	CASSQGPNSYNEQFF	TGTGCCAGCAGCCAAGGTCCAAATAGCTACAATGAGCAGTTCTTC
TRBV20-1	.	.	TRBJ1-4	CSARLPATNEKLFF	TGCAGTGCTAGACTCCCTGCAACTAATGAAAAACTGTTTTTT
TRBV24-1	.	many	TRBJ2-5	CATSAGLETQYF	TGTGCCACCAGTGCAGGGCTGGAGACCCAGTACTTC
TRBV9	.	many	TRBJ2-1	CASSDRESSYNEQFF	TGTGCCAGCAGCGATAGAGAGAGCTCCTACAATGAGCAGTTCTTC
TRBV20-1	.	.	TRBJ2-7	CSARDNYEQYF	TGCAGTGCTAGGGACAACTACGAGCAGTACTTC
TRBV30	.	few	TRBJ2-2	CAWSVLDLNTGELFF	TGTGCCTGGAGTGTACTGGATTTGAACACCGGGGAGCTGTTTTTT
TRBV6-5	TRBD2	few	TRBJ2-3	CASTLPGTSGWDTQYF	TGTGCCAGCACCCTCCCCGGGACTAGCGGGTGGGATACGCAGTATTTT
TRBV6-5	.	medium-sized	TRBJ1-5	CASSPQGSTYSNQPQHF	TGTGCCAGCAGTCCACAGGGTTCCACTTATAGCAATCAGCCCCAGCATTTT
TRBV5-1	.	medium-sized	TRBJ2-3	CASSLADWTDTQYF	TGCGCCAGCAGCTTGGCCGATTGGACAGATACGCAGTATTTT
TRBV9	.	medium-sized	TRBJ1-1	CASTNEVGGAFF	TGTGCCAGCACTAACGAAGTCGGAGGGGCTTTCTTT
TRBV14	.	few	TRBJ1-1	CASSQDWGAMNTEAFF	TGTGCCAGCAGCCAAGACTGGGGAGCCATGAACACTGAAGCTTTCTTT
TRBV27	TRBD1	few	TRBJ2-3	CASSLTGSADTQYF	TGTGCCAGCAGTCTGACAGGGAGCGCAGATACGCAGTATTTT
TRBV5-1	TRBD2	medium-sized	TRBJ2-5	CASSLVAGVIQETQYF	TGCGCCAGCAGCTTGGTTGCGGGAGTCATCCAAGAGACCCAGTACTTC
TRBV12-3/TRBV12-4	.	medium-sized	TRBJ2-7	CASSFTGTYEQYF	TGTGCCAGCAGCTTTACAGGGACCTACGAGCAGTACTTC
TRBV4-1	.	.	TRBJ2-1	CASSPTPLERTNYNEQFF	TGCGCCAGCAGCCCAACTCCCTTGGAGCGGACTAATTACAATGAGCAGTTCTTC
TRBV5-6	.	few	TRBJ1-5	CASSLWRGRSQPQHF	TGTGCCAGCAGCTTGTGGAGGGGTCGCAGTCAGCCCCAGCATTTT
TRBV5-1	TRBD2	few	TRBJ2-1	CASSLAPTSGSTIHYNEQFF	TGCGCCAGCAGCTTGGCCCCGACTAGCGGGAGTACCATCCATTACAATGAGCAGTTCTTC
TRBV29-1	.	.	TRBJ2-1	CSVCAGTYNEQFF	TGCAGCGTTTGTGCAGGTACCTACAATGAGCAGTTCTTC
TRBV5-1	TRBD1	.	TRBJ1-1	CASRQGNSEAFF	TGCGCCAGCAGACAGGGGAATTCAGAAGCTTTCTTT
TRBV20-1	.	.	TRBJ1-1	CSARDRGKLNTEAFF	TGCAGTGCTAGAGATCGCGGTAAATTGAACACTGAAGCTTTCTTT
TRBV6-5	TRBD1	.	TRBJ1-3	CASNNEGASTIYF	TGTGCCAGCAACAACGAGGGGGCGAGCACCATATATTTT
TRBV5-4	TRBD1	.	TRBJ2-7	CASSLDREPYEQYF	TGTGCCAGCAGCCTCGACAGGGAGCCCTACGAGCAGTACTTC
TRBV6-5	TRBD1	.	TRBJ2-1	CASSYRTGDNEQFF	TGTGCCAGCAGTTACAGGACAGGGGACAATGAGCAGTTCTTC
TRBV5-1	.	.	TRBJ1-1	CASSLDMNTEAFF	TGCGCCAGCAGCTTGGACATGAACACTGAAGCTTTCTTT
TRBV12-3/TRBV12-4	.	medium-sized	TRBJ2-1	CASRKLGTGPGEQFF	TGTGCCAGCAGGAAACTAGGAACCGGTCCGGGGGAGCAGTTCTTC
TRBV30	.	many	TRBJ1-2	CAWSVERAGGYTF	TGTGCCTGGAGTGTGGAAAGGGCTGGTGGCTACACCTTC
TRBV14	TRBD2	few	TRBJ2-1	CASSQASGRAGEQFF	TGTGCCAGCAGCCAAGCTAGCGGGAGGGCGGGTGAGCAGTTCTTC
TRBV6-5	.	many	TRBJ2-2	CASALGRALNTGELFF	TGTGCCAGCGCGTTGGGAAGGGCCCTGAACACCGGGGAGCTGTTTTTT
TRBV5-1	.	.	TRBJ1-1	CASSFRGGNTEAFF	TGCGCCAGCAGCTTCAGGGGCGGGAACACTGAAGCTTTCTTT
TRBV20-1	.	few	TRBJ1-1	CSGIMNTEAFF	TGCAGTGGGATAATGAACACTGAAGCTTTCTTT
TRBV18	.	.	TRBJ2-1	CASSPPEQAYNEQFF	TGTGCCAGCTCACCCCCAGAACAAGCATACAATGAGCAGTTCTTC
TRBV20-1	.	medium-sized	TRBJ2-1	CSASRGRSGNEQFF	TGCAGTGCTAGTAGGGGGAGGTCTGGCAATGAGCAGTTCTTC
TRBV2	.	.	TRBJ2-1	CASTGRLNEQFF	TGTGCCAGCACGGGGCGGCTTAATGAGCAGTTCTTC
TRBV6-1	.	.	TRBJ1-1	CASSTWGNTEAFF	TGTGCCAGCAGTACTTGGGGGAACACTGAAGCTTTCTTT
TRBV4-1	.	.	TRBJ2-1	CASSQVLVMASSYNEQFF	TGCGCCAGCAGCCAAGTATTAGTCATGGCCAGCTCCTACAATGAGCAGTTCTTC
TRBV7-9	TRBD1	.	TRBJ2-1	CASSGTGTSYNEQFF	TGTGCCAGCAGCGGGACAGGGACTTCCTACAATGAGCAGTTCTTC
TRBV7-9	TRBD2	.	TRBJ2-1	CASSRRGENEQFF	TGTGCCAGCAGCCGCCGGGGGGAAAATGAGCAGTTCTTC
TRBV20-1	.	.	TRBJ1-5	CSASAGAGGGQPQHF	TGCAGTGCTAGCGCCGGTGCCGGCGGGGGTCAGCCCCAGCATTTT
TRBV15	.	.	TRBJ1-5	CATSGDLGQPQHF	TGTGCCACCAGCGGAGATTTAGGTCAGCCCCAGCATTTT
TRBV27	.	.	TRBJ2-7	CASSLSPSYYEQYF	TGTGCCAGCAGTTTATCTCCTTCCTACTACGAGCAGTACTTC
TRBV5-5	TRBD2	medium-sized	TRBJ2-1	CASSLAFSGRGEQFF	TGTGCCAGCAGCTTGGCTTTTAGCGGGAGAGGGGAGCAGTTCTTC
TRBV9	.	.	TRBJ2-1	CASSVSREYSYNEQFF	TGTGCCAGCAGCGTGTCCCGGGAGTACTCCTACAATGAGCAGTTCTTC
TRBV7-3	TRBD2	few	TRBJ2-1	CASSLLGGSSYNEQFF	TGTGCCAGCAGCTTATTGGGGGGGAGCTCCTACAATGAGCAGTTCTTC
TRBV12-3/TRBV12-4	.	many	TRBJ2-3	CASRQGFPDTQYF	TGTGCCAGCAGGCAGGGGTTCCCAGATACGCAGTATTTT
TRBV7-6	TRBD2	medium-sized	TRBJ2-3	CASSLDSAGLTDTQYF	TGTGCCAGCAGCTTAGATTCAGCGGGACTCACAGATACGCAGTATTTT
TRBV5-1	.	many	TRBJ1-5	CASSLGEGGQPQHF	TGCGCCAGCAGCTTGGGAGAGGGCGGTCAGCCCCAGCATTTT